The T cell receptor beta chain described here comes from a study of response to subunit inactivated influenza vaccine (dated by TCRdb to the late 2010s). As for the study more broadly: The study used deep quantitative T cell receptor repertoire profiling to track responses to a trivalent subunit inactivated influenza vaccine. The paper's findings and limits, for the study overall: The authors suggested that each seasonal influenza vaccination may recruit only a limited number of new T cells.

Trimmed from V: 4 bases; trimmed from J: 0 bases; junction bases lacking a gene match: 4. The CDR3 contains 16 residues, cysteine and phenylalanine counted. Just the 48-base CDR3 DNA is kept, in frame starting at base 1. CDR1 and CDR2 are drawn from the germline V gene: SGHRS, YFSETQ. This clonotype was counted at least ten times. Its antigen is still unknown. No base quality values were provided; no much bigger clone lies one nucleotide off. Libraries were constructed by RT-PCR. For sequencing, an Illumina HiSeq 2500 was employed. Clones were called with MiXCR by TCRdb after fastp trimmed the public reads at Q25, and only in-frame beta chains were retained. When rows share a CDR3 protein, they turn into one entry using the most common DNA and genes. The sample table holds under 750,000 distinct CDR3 sequences, of which about 11% were seen once. The ten largest clones capture 10% of the sample.

The starting material was PBMCs from blood, obtained on the day of vaccination. This TCR was sampled from a man in his fifties who received an inactivated influenza vaccine. Donor details come from another sample of the same person, matched by shared clones. This chain is built from TRBV5-1 and TRBJ2-3; TRBD2 aligns with 11 central bases. The CDR3 region: CASSKRTSGSTDTQYF. The DNA is as follows: TGCGCCAGCAGCAAGAGGACTAGCGGGAGCACAGATACGCAGTATTTT.